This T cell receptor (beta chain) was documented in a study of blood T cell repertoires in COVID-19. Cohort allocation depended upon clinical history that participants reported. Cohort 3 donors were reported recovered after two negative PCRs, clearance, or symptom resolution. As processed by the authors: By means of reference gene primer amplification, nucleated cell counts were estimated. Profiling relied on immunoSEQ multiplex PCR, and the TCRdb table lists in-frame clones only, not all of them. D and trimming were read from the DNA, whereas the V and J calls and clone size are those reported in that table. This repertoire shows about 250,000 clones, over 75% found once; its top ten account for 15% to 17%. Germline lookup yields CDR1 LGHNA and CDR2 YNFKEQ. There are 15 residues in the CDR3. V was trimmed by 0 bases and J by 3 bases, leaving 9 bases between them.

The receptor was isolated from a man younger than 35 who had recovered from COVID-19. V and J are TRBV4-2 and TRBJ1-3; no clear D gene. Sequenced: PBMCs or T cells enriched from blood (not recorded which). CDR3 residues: CASSQDRSLGNTIYF. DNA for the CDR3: TGTGCCAGCAGCCAAGATCGGTCGCTTGGAAACACCATATATTTT.